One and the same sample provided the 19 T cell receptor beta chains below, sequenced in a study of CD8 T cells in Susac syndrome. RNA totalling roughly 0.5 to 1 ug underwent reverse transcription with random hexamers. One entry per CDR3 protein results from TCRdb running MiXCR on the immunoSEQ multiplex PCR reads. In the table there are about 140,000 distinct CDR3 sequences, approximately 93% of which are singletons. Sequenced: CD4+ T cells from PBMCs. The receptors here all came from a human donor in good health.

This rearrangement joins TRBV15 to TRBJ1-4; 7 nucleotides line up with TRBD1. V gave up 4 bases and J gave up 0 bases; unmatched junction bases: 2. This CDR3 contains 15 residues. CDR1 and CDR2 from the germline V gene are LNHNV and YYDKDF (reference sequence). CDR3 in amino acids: CATSIGQATNEKLFF. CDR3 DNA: TGTGCCACCAGCATAGGACAGGCAACTAATGAAAAACTGTTTTTT.

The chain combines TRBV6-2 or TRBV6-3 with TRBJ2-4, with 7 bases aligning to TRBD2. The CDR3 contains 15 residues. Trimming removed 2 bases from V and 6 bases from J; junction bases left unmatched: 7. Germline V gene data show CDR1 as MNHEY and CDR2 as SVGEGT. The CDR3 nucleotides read TGTGCCAGCAGTTACCGAGCTAGCGGAGTAAACATTCAGTACTTC. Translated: CASSYRASGVNIQYF.

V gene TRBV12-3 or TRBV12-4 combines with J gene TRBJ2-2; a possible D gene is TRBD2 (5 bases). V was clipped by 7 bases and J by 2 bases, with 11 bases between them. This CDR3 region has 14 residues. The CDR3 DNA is TGTGCCAGCACCCCGGACTCTAACACCGGGGAGCTGTTTTTT. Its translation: CASTPDSNTGELFF.

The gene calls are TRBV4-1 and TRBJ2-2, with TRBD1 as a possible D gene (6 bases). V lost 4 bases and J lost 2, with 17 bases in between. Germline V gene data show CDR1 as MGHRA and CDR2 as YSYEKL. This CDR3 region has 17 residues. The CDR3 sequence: CASSLTPGTPNTGELFF. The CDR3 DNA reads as TGCGCCAGCAGCCTCACTCCCGGGACACCTAACACCGGGGAGCTGTTTTTT.

CDR3: CASSVDAGGDEQYF. For the CDR3, the DNA is TGTGCCAGCAGCGTAGACGCAGGGGGGGACGAGCAGTACTTC. The J gene is TRBJ2-7, the V gene TRBV9; possibly TRBD1 or TRBD2 for D (7 bases each). Trimming shortened V by 0 bases and J by 5 bases, and 12 bases separated the two germline ends. The CDR3 has 14 amino acids. CDR1 and CDR2 from the germline V gene are SGDLS and YYNGEE.

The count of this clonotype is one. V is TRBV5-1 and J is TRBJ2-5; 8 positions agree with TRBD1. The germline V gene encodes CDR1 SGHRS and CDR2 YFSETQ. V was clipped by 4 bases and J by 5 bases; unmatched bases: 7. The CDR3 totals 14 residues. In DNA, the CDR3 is TGCGCCAGCAGCCCCTCGGACAGGGTGGAGACCCAGTACTTC. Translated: CASSPSDRVETQYF.

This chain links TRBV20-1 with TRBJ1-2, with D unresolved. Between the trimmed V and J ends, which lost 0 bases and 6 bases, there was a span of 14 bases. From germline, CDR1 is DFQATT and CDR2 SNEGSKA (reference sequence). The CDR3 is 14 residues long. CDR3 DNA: TGCAGTGCTAGAGATGGGCCACGCGGGGATGGCTACACCTTC. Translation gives CSARDGPRGDGYTF.

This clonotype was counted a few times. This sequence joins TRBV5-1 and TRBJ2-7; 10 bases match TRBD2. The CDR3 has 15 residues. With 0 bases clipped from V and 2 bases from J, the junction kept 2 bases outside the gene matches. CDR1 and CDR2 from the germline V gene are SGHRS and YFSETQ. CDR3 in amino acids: CASSLVLAGPYEQYF. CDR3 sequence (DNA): TGCGCCAGCAGCTTGGTACTAGCGGGGCCCTACGAGCAGTACTTC.

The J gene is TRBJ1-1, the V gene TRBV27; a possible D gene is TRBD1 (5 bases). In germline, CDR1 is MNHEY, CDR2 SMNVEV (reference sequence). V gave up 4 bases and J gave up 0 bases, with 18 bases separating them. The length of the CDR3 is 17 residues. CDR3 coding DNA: TGTGCCAGCAGTTCCCTGCGGGGGGGAGGAGTGAACACTGAAGCTTTCTTT. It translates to CASSSLRGGGVNTEAFF.

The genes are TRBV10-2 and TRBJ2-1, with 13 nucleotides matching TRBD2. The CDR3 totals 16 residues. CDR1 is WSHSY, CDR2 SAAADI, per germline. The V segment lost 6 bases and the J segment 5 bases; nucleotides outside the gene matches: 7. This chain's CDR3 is CASSGSGLAGDNEQFF. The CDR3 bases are TGCGCCAGCAGCGGCTCAGGACTAGCGGGGGACAATGAGCAGTTCTTC.

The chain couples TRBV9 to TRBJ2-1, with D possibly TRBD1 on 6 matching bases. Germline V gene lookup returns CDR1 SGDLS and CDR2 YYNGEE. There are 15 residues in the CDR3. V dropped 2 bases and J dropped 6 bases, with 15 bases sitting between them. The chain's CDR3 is CASSVGGNRANEQFF. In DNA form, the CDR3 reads TGTGCCAGCAGCGTGGGCGGAAACAGGGCCAATGAGCAGTTCTTC.

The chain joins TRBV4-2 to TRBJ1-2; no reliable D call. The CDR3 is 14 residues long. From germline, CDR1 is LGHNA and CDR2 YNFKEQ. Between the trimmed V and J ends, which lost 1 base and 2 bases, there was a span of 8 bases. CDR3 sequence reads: CASSQGLKNYGYTF. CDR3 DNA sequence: TGTGCCAGCAGCCAAGGGTTGAAAAACTATGGCTACACCTTC.

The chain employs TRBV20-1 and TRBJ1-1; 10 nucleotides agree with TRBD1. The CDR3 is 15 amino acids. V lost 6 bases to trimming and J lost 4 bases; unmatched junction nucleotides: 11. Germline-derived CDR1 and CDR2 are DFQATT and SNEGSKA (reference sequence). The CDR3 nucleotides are TGCAGTGCCCGAGGACAGGGGGTGCGGGGCACTGAAGCTTTCTTT. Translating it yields CSARGQGVRGTEAFF.

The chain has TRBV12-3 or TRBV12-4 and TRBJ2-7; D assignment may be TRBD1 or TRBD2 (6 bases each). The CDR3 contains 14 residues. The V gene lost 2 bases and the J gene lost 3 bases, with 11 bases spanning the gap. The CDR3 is CASSLWGARYEQYF. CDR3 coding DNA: TGTGCCAGCAGTTTATGGGGGGCGCGCTACGAGCAGTACTTC.

The chain's CDR3 is CAWSVGSGSGYEQYF. Here the CDR3 DNA reads TGTGCCTGGAGTGTAGGTAGCGGCAGTGGCTACGAGCAGTACTTC. The rearrangement links TRBV30 to TRBJ2-7, with D perhaps matching TRBD2 (6 bases). Germline V gene sequence: CDR1 GTSNPN, CDR2 SVGIG (reference sequence). This CDR3 spans 15 amino acids. V dropped 0 bases and J dropped 3 bases, with 15 bases sitting between them.

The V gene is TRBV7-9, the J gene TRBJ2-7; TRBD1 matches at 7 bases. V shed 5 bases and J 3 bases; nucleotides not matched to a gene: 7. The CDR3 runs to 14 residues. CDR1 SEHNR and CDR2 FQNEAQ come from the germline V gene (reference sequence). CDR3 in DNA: TGTGCCAGCAGCCCCCGGGACAGATTCTACGAGCAGTACTTC. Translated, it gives CASSPRDRFYEQYF.

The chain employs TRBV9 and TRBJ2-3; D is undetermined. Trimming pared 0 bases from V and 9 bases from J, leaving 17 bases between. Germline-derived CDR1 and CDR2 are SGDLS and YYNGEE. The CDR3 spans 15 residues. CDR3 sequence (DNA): TGTGCCAGCAGCGTAGCAGCCCTAGGTTCTGAGACGCAGTATTTT. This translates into CASSVAALGSETQYF.

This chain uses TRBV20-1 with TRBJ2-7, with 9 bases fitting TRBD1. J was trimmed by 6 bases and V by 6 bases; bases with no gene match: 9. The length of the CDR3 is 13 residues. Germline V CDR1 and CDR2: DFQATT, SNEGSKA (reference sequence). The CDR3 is CSAPGQGLGEQYF. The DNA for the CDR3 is TGCAGTGCCCCGGGACAGGGTTTAGGCGAGCAGTACTTC.

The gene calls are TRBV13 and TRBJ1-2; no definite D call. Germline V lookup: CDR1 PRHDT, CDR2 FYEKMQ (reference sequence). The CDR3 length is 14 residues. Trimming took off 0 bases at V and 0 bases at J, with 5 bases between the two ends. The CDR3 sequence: CASSLGLANYGYTF. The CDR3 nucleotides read TGTGCCAGCAGCTTAGGGCTAGCTAACTATGGCTACACCTTC.